This T cell receptor (beta chain) comes out of a study of T cell responses to AZD1222 COVID-19 vaccine. Whole-study findings and limits: Nearly half of spike-specific TCRs reportedly go after variant regions that carry no mutations. The donor cohort was predominantly white British with a female majority, and clonal diversity may have been underestimated. With two AZD1222 doses given, Spike-specific TCR breadth and depth both rose.

The CDR3 has 14 amino acids. Germline CDR1 SGHTA, CDR2 FQGNSA. Sequenced by immunoSEQ multiplex PCR; TCRdb stores in-frame clones only, minus some. The sample shows tens of thousands of clones, 88% of them seen only once. As concerns this clone: Its target is not known.

The input for sequencing was peripheral blood, taken on day 0 of MenACWY control vaccination. The origin of this receptor is an adult in good health. The rearrangement uses TRBV7-2 and TRBJ2-5, with 9 bases fitting TRBD2. The J call is doubtful: the DNA matches TRBJ2-7 better. The CDR3 bases are TGTGCCAGCAGCTCTGGACTAGCGCCCTACGAGCAGTACTTC. Its protein product is CASSSGLAPYEQYF.